The rows below give T cell receptor beta chains drawn from one sample of a study of Tregs in tolerant kidney transplant recipients. Sequenced by immunoSEQ multiplex PCR; TCRdb stores in-frame clones only, minus some. The sample has more than 95,000 clones; around 91% are singletons. Source material: CD4+ T cells from blood. The receptors originated from a human donor in good health. CDR3s include the opening cysteine and the closing phenylalanine or tryptophan. The order of the fields is clone size, D gene, V gene, J gene, CDR3 DNA, CDR3 protein. The D gene is left open where the match is weak. For some rows the clone size is stated as once, few or many, or as a class when expanded; others skip it.

>-|-|TRBV5-4|TRBJ1-4
TGTGCCAGCACTAAAGACTCTTCGCGTGAAAAACTGTTTTTT
CASTKDSSREKLFF
>-|-|TRBV29-1|TRBJ2-1
TGCAGCGTTGGGTCCGGGAGTGAGCAGTTCTTC
CSVGSGSEQFF
>-|-|TRBV7-9|TRBJ2-1
TGTGCCAGCAGCCCCTCCCAGGACTCGACAAGGAAGAGTGAGCAGTTCTTC
CASSPSQDSTRKSEQFF
>-|TRBD2|TRBV10-1|TRBJ2-5
TGCGCCAGCAGTGGGGGGACTAGCCAAGAGACCCAGTACTTC
CASSGGTSQETQYF
>-|TRBD1|TRBV5-1|TRBJ1-4
TGCGCCAGCAGCGACAGGGCAGGAGGTGAAAAACTGTTTTTT
CASSDRAGGEKLFF
>-|TRBD1|TRBV5-6|TRBJ1-2
TGTGCCAGCAGCACCGGGGGGCCGACAGGGCTCGTGGGCTACACCTTC
CASSTGGPTGLVGYTF
>-|-|TRBV6-1|TRBJ2-5
TGTGCCAGCAAAGGTGGAGGGGTAGAGACCCAGTACTTC
CASKGGGVETQYF
>once|-|TRBV5-1|TRBJ2-1
TGCGCCAGCAGCTCAAGCCTCGGCCGAGTGAATGAGCAGTTCTTC
CASSSSLGRVNEQFF
>-|TRBD1|TRBV25-1|TRBJ1-2
TGTGCCAGCAGGGGACAGGTCATCTATGGCTACACCTTC
CASRGQVIYGYTF
>-|-|TRBV5-1|TRBJ1-2
TGCGCCAGCAGCTTGAAGGGACGTACGGATAACTATGGCTACACCTTC
CASSLKGRTDNYGYTF
>-|-|TRBV5-1|TRBJ2-3
TGCGCCAGCAGCTTGGAGGGGACGGGATACACAGATACGCAGTATTTT
CASSLEGTGYTDTQYF
>-|-|TRBV6-5|TRBJ2-7
TGTGCCAGCAGCGACGGGTCACTAAGACCGTACTTC
CASSDGSLRPYF
>-|-|TRBV2|TRBJ1-1
TGTGCCAGCAGCGACGACGTGAACACTGAAGCTTTCTTT
CASSDDVNTEAFF
>-|TRBD2|TRBV5-6|TRBJ2-6
TGTGCCAGCAGCTTGGGACTAGCGGGAGGGCATGGGGCCAACGTCCTGACTTTC
CASSLGLAGGHGANVLTF
>-|-|TRBV5-1|TRBJ1-1
TGCGCCAGCAGCGAAATTCCCCAGGGGAGCATGAACACTGAAGCTTTCTTT
CASSEIPQGSMNTEAFF
>-|-|TRBV18|TRBJ1-3
TGTGCCAGCTCACCATCTCGTGGGGACGGGGAGAGAAACACCATATATTTT
CASSPSRGDGERNTIYF
>-|-|TRBV5-8|TRBJ1-4
TGTGCCAGCAGTTCACAGGGAAGGGAGGGTGAAAAACTGTTTTTT
CASSSQGREGEKLFF
>-|-|TRBV2|TRBJ2-7
TGTGCCAGCAGTGAGGATCAGCCCTACGAGCAGTACTTC
CASSEDQPYEQYF
>-|TRBD2|TRBV5-6|TRBJ2-3
TGTGCCAGCAGCCGCGGGGGGCTTAGCACAGATACGCAGTATTTT
CASSRGGLSTDTQYF
>-|-|TRBV19|TRBJ2-5
TGTGCCAGCGTGGGTGGGGAGACCCAGTACTTC
CASVGGETQYF
>-|-|TRBV4-1|TRBJ1-2
TGCGCCAGCAGTTCACGACTAAACGGTGGCTACACCTTC
CASSSRLNGGYTF
>-|-|TRBV6-1|TRBJ2-1
TGTGCCACCCGCCTTTCACAGGGTCCCAATGAGCAGTTCTTC
CATRLSQGPNEQFF
>-|-|TRBV6-1|TRBJ1-3
TGTGCCAGCGGCCGGTCATTGGTATCTGGAAACACCATATATTTT
CASGRSLVSGNTIYF
>-|-|TRBV19|TRBJ1-4
TGTGCCAGTAGTATAGATCGGGGCAGTATTAATGAAAAACTGTTTTTT
CASSIDRGSINEKLFF
>-|-|TRBV7-8|TRBJ1-1
TGTGCCAGCAGCTTCTCCGGACAGTCGAACACTGAAGCTTTCTTT
CASSFSGQSNTEAFF
>-|-|TRBV6-5|TRBJ2-7
TGTGCCAGCAGTTACCGGGGGGCCGAGCAGTACTTC
CASSYRGAEQYF
>-|-|TRBV30|TRBJ1-5
TGTGCCTGGAGTGTAGGCGGAACTAGCAATCAGCCCCAGCATTTT
CAWSVGGTSNQPQHF
>-|-|TRBV4-1|TRBJ2-5
TGCGCCAGCAGCCCCCCGGGTAGCCGAGTAGAGACCCAGTACTTC
CASSPPGSRVETQYF
>-|-|TRBV9|TRBJ2-5
TGTGCCAGCAGCGTAGGAGGGGCAGGGGGGTACCAAGAGACCCAGTACTTC
CASSVGGAGGYQETQYF
>once|-|TRBV18|TRBJ1-1
TGTGCCAGCTCACCCCAGTTGCCAGGGGTGGACACTGAAGCTTTCTTT
CASSPQLPGVDTEAFF
>-|-|TRBV18|TRBJ1-2
TGTGCCAGCTCACCACCGGGGGACAAGTCAAACTATGGCTACACCTTC
CASSPPGDKSNYGYTF
>-|-|TRBV9|TRBJ1-6
TGTGCCAGCAGTCCAGGGGTTAGCTCCTATAATTCACCCCTCCACTTT
CASSPGVSSYNSPLHF
>once|-|TRBV5-4|TRBJ2-3
TGTGCCAGCAGCTTAAGGACGCCGAGCACAGATACGCAGTATTTT
CASSLRTPSTDTQYF
>once|-|TRBV9|TRBJ2-1
TGTGCCAGCAGCGTAGGGCAGGGGCCATACTACAATGAGCAGTTCTTC
CASSVGQGPYYNEQFF
>-|TRBD1|TRBV19|TRBJ2-1
TGTGCCAGCAGTATAGGGGCGGGGGACAGGGAGTGGATAGGTTACAATGAGCAGTTCTTC
CASSIGAGDREWIGYNEQFF
>-|TRBD2|TRBV5-1|TRBJ2-5
TGCGCCAGCAACTCGCTAGCGGGGGGGCTGGAGACCCAGTACTTC
CASNSLAGGLETQYF
>-|TRBD1|TRBV7-9|TRBJ1-2
TGTGCCAGCAGCTCTCAAGGGGGCGGTGGCTATGGCTACACCTTC
CASSSQGGGGYGYTF